The clone carrying this T cell receptor (beta chain) was counted only a few times. The antigen is not known. This record belongs to a study of beta chain features in type 1 diabetes. Whole-study findings and limits: A PCR bias possibly favoring shorter templates would apply equally to patients and controls. In cDNA sequencing, cells with high TCR expression could be over-represented.

The CDR3 spans 16 residues. Trimming removed 4 bases from V and 11 bases from J; junction bases left unmatched: 17. In germline, CDR1 is MGHDK, CDR2 SYGVNS. All of the isolated RNA was reverse transcribed, so expressed TCRB transcripts were sequenced. Clones were sequenced by immunoSEQ multiplex PCR, and TCRdb holds only the in-frame ones, with some missing. The sample lists hundreds of thousands of clones, 30% occurring once. Source material: naive CD4+ T cells from blood. This clonotype originated in a man between 18 and 29 years old in good health. The V call is TRBV25-1, the J call TRBJ2-3, with 8 bases matching TRBD1. The CDR3 DNA is TGTGCCAGCAGTGGCCCCAGGACAGGGAGATCTGGACGGCAGTATTTT. It yields the protein CASSGPRTGRSGRQYF.